Following are 7 T cell receptor beta chains from one sample sequenced in a study of PD-1 blockade in classical Hodgkin lymphoma. Patients all relapsed after autologous stem cell transplantation, and there was variation in brentuximab vedotin exposure. Profiling relied on immunoSEQ multiplex PCR, and the TCRdb table lists in-frame clones only, not all of them. The sample yields 120,000 to 150,000 clones, around four fifths seen once. The input for sequencing was peripheral blood mononuclear cells (PBMCs), taken before the second cycle of nivolumab. Source of these receptors: a human donor with classical Hodgkin lymphoma.

This clone was counted only a few times. The V call is TRBV19, the J call TRBJ2-1, with 8 bases lining up with TRBD1. In germline, CDR1 is LNHDA, CDR2 SQIVND (reference sequence). This CDR3 is 14 amino acids long. V gave up 3 bases and J gave up 7 bases; unmatched junction bases: 5. CDR3 DNA: TGTGCCAGTAGTATCGGAGACAGGGGAAATGAGCAGTTCTTC. Amino acid sequence: CASSIGDRGNEQFF.

As for this clone: A much larger clone lies one base from this, so it may be a read error. The chain links TRBV6-5 to TRBJ1-1; no clear D gene. Per germline, CDR1 MNHEY and CDR2 SVGAGI. V was clipped by 8 bases and J by 1 base, with 5 bases between them. The CDR3 spans 11 residues. This CDR3 is CASGPNTEAFF. In nucleotides, the CDR3 is TGTGCCAGCGGCCCGAACACTGAAGCTTTCTTT.

The rearrangement links TRBV2 to TRBJ2-7; D uncertain. Germline values: CDR1 SNHLY, CDR2 FYNNEI. This CDR3 contains 13 residues. V gave up 4 bases and J gave up 8 bases, with 15 bases separating them. The CDR3 DNA is TGTGCCAGCAGTGTTGGGCAGGCTGGGAAGCAGTACTTC. Translation: CASSVGQAGKQYF.

The chain has TRBV29-1 and TRBJ1-4, with D hard to call. Between the trimmed V and J ends, which lost 6 bases and 0 bases, there was a span of 8 bases. The germline V gene encodes CDR1 SQVTM and CDR2 ANQGSEA. The CDR3 runs 13 residues. The CDR3 here is CSVTYATNEKLFF. As DNA, the CDR3 is TGCAGCGTGACTTACGCAACTAATGAAAAACTGTTTTTT.

The chain joins TRBV18 to TRBJ2-5; D possibly uses TRBD1 or TRBD2 (5 bases each). Germline values: CDR1 KGHSH, CDR2 LQKENI. Trimming took off 4 bases at V and 4 bases at J, with 10 bases between the two ends. The CDR3 loop spans 13 amino acids. For the CDR3, the DNA is TGTGCCAGCTCACTAGGGACGGTAGAGACCCAGTACTTC. This encodes CASSLGTVETQYF.

V and J are TRBV19 and TRBJ1-1, with a weak D call TRBD1 (6 bases). V was cut by 6 bases and J by 5 bases, with 16 bases left in between. The CDR3 has 14 amino acids. Looked up from germline, CDR1 is LNHDA and CDR2 is SQIVND (reference sequence). DNA of the CDR3: TGTGCCAGTAGAGAATTACAGGGTTGGACTGAAGCTTTCTTT. Its protein product is CASRELQGWTEAFF.

This clone was counted only a few times. The gene calls are TRBV28 and TRBJ1-1, with a weak D call TRBD1 (5 bases). This CDR3 comprises 14 residues. Germline loops: CDR1 MDHEN, CDR2 SYDVKM. The V end was cut by 2 bases, the J end by 11 bases, with 18 bases between. CDR3 DNA sequence: TGTGCCAGCAGTTTACACGGGGCAGGGAAACCGGCTTTCTTT. It yields the protein CASSLHGAGKPAFF.